The clone carrying this T cell receptor (beta chain) was seen at least ten times. Antigen unknown. This sample is part of a study of glioma-infiltrating T cells. Germline CDR1 reads LNHDA; CDR2 reads SQIVND (reference sequence). The CDR3 contains 12 residues. J was trimmed by 5 bases and V by 10 bases; bases with no gene match: 6. Study outcomes and limitations: Gliomas, especially low-grade, showed above-expected tissue-blood divergence; non-neoplastic patients showed below.

Using RNA template, CDR3s of TCR alpha and beta were amplified with iRepertoire arm-PCR. TCRdb passed the multiplex PCR reads through MiXCR, listing each CDR3 protein once. This repertoire shows 44,000 or so distinct CDR3 sequences, about 22% found once; its top ten account for more than 5.5%. This clonotype originated in a human donor with low-grade glioma or glioblastoma, undergoing nonglioma brain surgery, or in good health (not recorded which). The sequencing sample was made of glioma tissue, nonneoplastic brain tissue, or PBMCs (not recorded which). The chain carries TRBV19 and TRBJ1-1; 8 positions match TRBD1. DNA for the CDR3: TGTGCCACCAGGGACAGGCCAACTGAAGCTTTCTTT. It is translated as CATRDRPTEAFF. Supplemented by reference TRBV19 and TRBJ1-1, the full variable domain reads DGGITQSPKYLFRKEGQNVTLSCEQNLNHDAMYWYRQDPGQGLRLIYYSQIVNDFQKGDIAEGYSVSREKKESFPLTVTSAQKNPTAFYLCATRDRPTEAFFGQGTRLTVV.